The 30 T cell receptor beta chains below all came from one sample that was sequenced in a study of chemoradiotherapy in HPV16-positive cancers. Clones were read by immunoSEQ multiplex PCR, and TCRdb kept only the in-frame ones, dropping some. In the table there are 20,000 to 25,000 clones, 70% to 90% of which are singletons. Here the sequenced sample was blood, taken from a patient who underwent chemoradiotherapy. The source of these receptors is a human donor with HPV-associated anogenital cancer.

The CDR3 sequence is CASSLGVQLQETQYF. The CDR3 DNA is TGTGCCAGCAGCCTCGGGGTACAGCTCCAAGAGACCCAGTACTTC. The chain joins TRBV11-2 to TRBJ2-5, with a weak D call TRBD2 (5 bases). This CDR3 spans 15 amino acids. The germline gives CDR1 SGHAT, CDR2 FQNNGV. Trimming took 5 bases from V and 1 from J, leaving 14 bases between them.

CDR3 in DNA: TGTGCCAGCAGTGAACAGGGGGCCTTGAATTCACCCCTCCACTTT. This sequence encodes CASSEQGALNSPLHF. V gene TRBV6-1 combines with J gene TRBJ1-6; TRBD1 aligns across 8 bases. The CDR3 is 15 amino acids. The J segment lost 7 bases and the V segment lost 2 bases, leaving 4 bases of the junction unmatched. The germline CDR1 and CDR2 sequences are MNHNS and SASEGT.

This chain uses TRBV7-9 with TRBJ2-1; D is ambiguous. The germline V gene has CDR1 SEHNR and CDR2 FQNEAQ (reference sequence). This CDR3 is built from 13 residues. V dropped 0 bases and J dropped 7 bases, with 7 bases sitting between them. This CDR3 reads CASSLAELNEQFF. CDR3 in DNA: TGTGCCAGCAGCTTAGCGGAGTTGAATGAGCAGTTCTTC. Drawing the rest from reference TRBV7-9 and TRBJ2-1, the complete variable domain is DTGVSQNPRHKITKRGQNVTFRCDPISEHNRLYWYRQTLGQGPEFLTYFQNEAQLEKSRLLSDRFSAERPKGSFSTLEIQRTEQGDSAMYLCASSLAELNEQFFGPGTRLTVL.

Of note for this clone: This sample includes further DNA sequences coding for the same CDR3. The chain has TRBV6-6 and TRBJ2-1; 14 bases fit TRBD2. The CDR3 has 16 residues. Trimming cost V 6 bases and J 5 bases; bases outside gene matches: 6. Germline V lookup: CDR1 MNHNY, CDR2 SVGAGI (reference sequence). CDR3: CASSNPGLAGDNEQFF. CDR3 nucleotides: TGTGCCAGCAGCAACCCGGGACTAGCGGGGGACAATGAGCAGTTCTTC.

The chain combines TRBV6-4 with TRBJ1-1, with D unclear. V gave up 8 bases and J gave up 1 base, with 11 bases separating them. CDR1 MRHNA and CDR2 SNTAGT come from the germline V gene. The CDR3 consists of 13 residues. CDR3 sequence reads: CASSLHTNTEAFF. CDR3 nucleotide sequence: TGTGCCAGCTCTTTGCACACGAACACTGAAGCTTTCTTT.

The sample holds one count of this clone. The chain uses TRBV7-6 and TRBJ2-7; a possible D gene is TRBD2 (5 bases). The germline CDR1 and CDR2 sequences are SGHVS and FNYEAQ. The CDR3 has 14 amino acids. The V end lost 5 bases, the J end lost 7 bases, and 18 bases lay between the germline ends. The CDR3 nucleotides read TGTGCCAGCAGCCCCTCGAGGGCCTCGGCAGAGCAGTACTTC. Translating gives CASSPSRASAEQYF. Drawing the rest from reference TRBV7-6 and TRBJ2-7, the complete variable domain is GAGVSQSPRYKVTKRGQDVALRCDPISGHVSLYWYRQALGQGPEFLTYFNYEAQQDKSGLPNDRFSAERPEGSISTLTIQRTEQRDSAMYRCASSPSRASAEQYFGPGTRLTVT.

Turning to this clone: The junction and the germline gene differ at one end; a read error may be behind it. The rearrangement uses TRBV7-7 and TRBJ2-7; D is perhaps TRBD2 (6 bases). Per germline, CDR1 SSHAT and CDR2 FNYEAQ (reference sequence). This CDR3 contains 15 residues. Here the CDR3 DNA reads TGTGCTAGCAGCTTAGCGGAAGGGAGCGGGTACGAGCAGTACTTC. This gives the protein CASSLAEGSGYEQYF. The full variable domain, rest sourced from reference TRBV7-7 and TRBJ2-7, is GAGVSQSPRYKVTKRGQDVTLRCDPISSHATLYWYQQALGQGPEFLTYFNYEAQPDKSGLPSDRFSAERPEGSISTLTIQRTEQRDSAMYRCASSLAEGSGYEQYFGPGTRLTVT.

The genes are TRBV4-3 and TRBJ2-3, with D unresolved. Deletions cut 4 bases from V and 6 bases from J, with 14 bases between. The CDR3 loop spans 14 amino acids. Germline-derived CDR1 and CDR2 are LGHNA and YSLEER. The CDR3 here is CASSRRRVSDTQYF. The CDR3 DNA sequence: TGCGCCAGCAGCCGACGTAGGGTTTCGGATACGCAGTATTTT.

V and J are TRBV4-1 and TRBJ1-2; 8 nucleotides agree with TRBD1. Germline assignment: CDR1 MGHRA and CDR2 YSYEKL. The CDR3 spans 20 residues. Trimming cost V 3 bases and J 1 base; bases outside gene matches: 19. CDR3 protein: CASSQPHDRGVKLINYGYTF. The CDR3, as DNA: TGCGCCAGCAGCCAGCCCCACGACAGGGGAGTTAAACTTATTAACTATGGCTACACCTTC.

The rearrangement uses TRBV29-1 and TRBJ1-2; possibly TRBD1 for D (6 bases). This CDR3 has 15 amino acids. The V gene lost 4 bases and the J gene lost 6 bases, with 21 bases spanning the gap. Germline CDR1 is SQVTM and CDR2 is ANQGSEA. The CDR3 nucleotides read TGCAGCGTTGTTCCCGACCGGACAGAGTGGGATGGCTACACCTTC. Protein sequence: CSVVPDRTEWDGYTF.

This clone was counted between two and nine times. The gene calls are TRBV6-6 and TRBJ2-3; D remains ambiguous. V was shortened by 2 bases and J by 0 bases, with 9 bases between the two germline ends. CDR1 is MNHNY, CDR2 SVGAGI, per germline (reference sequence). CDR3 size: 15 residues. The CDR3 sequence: CASSYESDSTDTQYF. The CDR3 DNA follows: TGTGCCAGCAGTTACGAATCGGACAGCACAGATACGCAGTATTTT.

CDR3 sequence (DNA): TGTGCCAGTAGTACCTCATATCGGGAAACTGGGGCCAACGTCCTGACTTTC. It codes for CASSTSYRETGANVLTF. The chain couples TRBV19 to TRBJ2-6; possibly TRBD2 for D (5 bases). Germline CDR1 is LNHDA and CDR2 is SQIVND (reference sequence). This CDR3 spans 17 amino acids. V lost 4 bases and J lost 2, with 15 bases in between.

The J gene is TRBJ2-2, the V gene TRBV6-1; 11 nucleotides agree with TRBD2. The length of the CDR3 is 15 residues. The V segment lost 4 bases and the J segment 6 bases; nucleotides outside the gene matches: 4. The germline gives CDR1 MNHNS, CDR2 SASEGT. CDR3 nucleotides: TGTGCCAGCAGTGCTCTAGCGGGGGGTTCCGGGGAGCTGTTTTTT. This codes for CASSALAGGSGELFF.

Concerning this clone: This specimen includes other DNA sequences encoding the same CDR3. The CDR3: CASSLGQANTEAFF. DNA for the CDR3: TGTGCCAGCAGCCTGGGACAGGCGAACACTGAAGCTTTCTTT. V usage is TRBV5-4 and J usage is TRBJ1-1; 8 bases align to TRBD1. With V trimmed by 4 bases and J by 1 base, 3 bases remained unmatched. This CDR3 has 14 amino acids. Per the germline V gene, CDR1 is SGHNT and CDR2 is YYREEE (reference sequence).

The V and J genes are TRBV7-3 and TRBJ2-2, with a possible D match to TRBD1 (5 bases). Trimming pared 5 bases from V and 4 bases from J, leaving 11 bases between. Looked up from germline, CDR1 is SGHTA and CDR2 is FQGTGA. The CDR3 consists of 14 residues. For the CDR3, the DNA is TGTGCCAGCAGCCCTCGTCAGGGCACCGGGGAGCTGTTTTTT. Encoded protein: CASSPRQGTGELFF. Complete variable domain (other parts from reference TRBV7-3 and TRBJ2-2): GAGVSQTPSNKVTEKGKYVELRCDPISGHTALYWYRQSLGQGPEFLIYFQGTGAADDSGLPNDRFFAVRPEGSVSTLKIQRTERGDSAVYLCASSPRQGTGELFFGEGSRLTVL.

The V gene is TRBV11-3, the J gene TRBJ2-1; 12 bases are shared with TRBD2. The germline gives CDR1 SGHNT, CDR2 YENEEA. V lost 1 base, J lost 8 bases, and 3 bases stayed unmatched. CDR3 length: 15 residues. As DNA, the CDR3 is TGTGCCAGCAGCTTAGGACTAGCGGGAGTCGATGAGCAGTTCTTC. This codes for CASSLGLAGVDEQFF.

The CDR3 spells CASSFGQQNTEAFF. The CDR3 coding sequence is TGTGCCAGCAGTTTCGGACAGCAGAACACTGAAGCTTTCTTT. This sequence joins TRBV6-5 and TRBJ1-1; D is possibly TRBD1 (6 bases). Trimming shortened V by 4 bases and J by 1 base, and 10 bases separated the two germline ends. Germline CDR1 reads MNHEY; CDR2 reads SVGAGI. This CDR3 has 14 residues.

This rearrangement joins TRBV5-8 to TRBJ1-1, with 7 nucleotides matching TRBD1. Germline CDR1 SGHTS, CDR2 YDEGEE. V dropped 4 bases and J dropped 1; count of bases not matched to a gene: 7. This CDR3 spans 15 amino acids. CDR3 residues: CASSTQGGSNTEAFF. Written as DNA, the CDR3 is TGTGCCAGCAGCACCCAGGGGGGATCGAACACTGAAGCTTTCTTT.

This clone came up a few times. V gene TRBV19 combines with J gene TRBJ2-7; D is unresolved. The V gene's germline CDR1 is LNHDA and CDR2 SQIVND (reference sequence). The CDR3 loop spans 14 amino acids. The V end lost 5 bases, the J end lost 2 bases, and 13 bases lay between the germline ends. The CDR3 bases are TGTGCCAGTAGTGGAAACAGACTTACCTACGAGCAGTACTTC. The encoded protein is CASSGNRLTYEQYF. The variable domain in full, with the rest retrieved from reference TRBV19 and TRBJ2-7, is DGGITQSPKYLFRKEGQNVTLSCEQNLNHDAMYWYRQDPGQGLRLIYYSQIVNDFQKGDIAEGYSVSREKKESFPLTVTSAQKNPTAFYLCASSGNRLTYEQYFGPGTRLTVT.

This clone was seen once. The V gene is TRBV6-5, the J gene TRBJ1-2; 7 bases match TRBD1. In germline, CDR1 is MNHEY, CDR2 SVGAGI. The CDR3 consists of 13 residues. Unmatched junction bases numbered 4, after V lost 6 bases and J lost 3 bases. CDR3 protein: CASRTRGYYGYTF. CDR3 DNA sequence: TGTGCCAGCAGGACCAGGGGGTACTATGGCTACACCTTC.

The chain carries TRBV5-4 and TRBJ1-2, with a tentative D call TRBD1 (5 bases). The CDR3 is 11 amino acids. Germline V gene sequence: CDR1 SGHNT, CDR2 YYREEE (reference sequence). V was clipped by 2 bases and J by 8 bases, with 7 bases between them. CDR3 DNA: TGTGCCAGCAGCTTTGGGGACGGCTACACCTTC. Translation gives CASSFGDGYTF.

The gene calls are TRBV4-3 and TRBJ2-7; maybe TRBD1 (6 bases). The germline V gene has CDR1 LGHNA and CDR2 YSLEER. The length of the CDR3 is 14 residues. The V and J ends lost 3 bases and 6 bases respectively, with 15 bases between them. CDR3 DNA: TGCGCCAGCAGCCAGGGGGCCCTTTATGCCGAGCAGTACTTC. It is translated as CASSQGALYAEQYF.

The CDR3 DNA is TGTGCCAGCAGCGTAGGCACAGGGGCTATCGGGGAGCTGTTTTTT. It codes for CASSVGTGAIGELFF. This chain joins TRBV9 and TRBJ2-2; 7 nucleotides line up with TRBD1. The CDR3 is 15 amino acids. Germline loops: CDR1 SGDLS, CDR2 YYNGEE. J gave up 7 bases and V 0 bases, and 6 bases lay outside the gene matches.

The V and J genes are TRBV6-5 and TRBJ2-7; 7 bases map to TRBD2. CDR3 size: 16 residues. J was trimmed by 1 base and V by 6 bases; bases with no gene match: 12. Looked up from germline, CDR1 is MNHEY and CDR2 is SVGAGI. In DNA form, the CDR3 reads TGTGCCAGCAGCTACGGGCCCGGGACTACATCCTACGAGCAGTACTTC. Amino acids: CASSYGPGTTSYEQYF.

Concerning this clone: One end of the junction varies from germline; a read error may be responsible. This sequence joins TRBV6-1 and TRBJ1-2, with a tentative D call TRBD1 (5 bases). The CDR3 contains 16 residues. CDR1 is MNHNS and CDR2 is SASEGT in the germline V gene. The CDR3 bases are TGTGCCAGCAGTCAAGCTTCTAGGACAACCCCCTATGGCTACACCTTC. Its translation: CASSQASRTTPYGYTF.

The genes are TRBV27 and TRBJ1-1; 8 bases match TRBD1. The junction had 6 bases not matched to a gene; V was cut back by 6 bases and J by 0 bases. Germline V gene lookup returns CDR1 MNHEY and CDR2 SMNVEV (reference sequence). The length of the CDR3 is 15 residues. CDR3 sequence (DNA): TGTGCCAGCAGGACAGGGGCCCTTATGAACACTGAAGCTTTCTTT. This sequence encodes CASRTGALMNTEAFF.

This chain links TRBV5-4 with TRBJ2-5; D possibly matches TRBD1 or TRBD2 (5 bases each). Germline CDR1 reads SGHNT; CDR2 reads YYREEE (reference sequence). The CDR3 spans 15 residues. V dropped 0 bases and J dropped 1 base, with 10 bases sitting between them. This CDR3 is CASSLGQGVQETQYF. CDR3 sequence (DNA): TGTGCCAGCAGCTTGGGGCAGGGAGTCCAAGAGACCCAGTACTTC.

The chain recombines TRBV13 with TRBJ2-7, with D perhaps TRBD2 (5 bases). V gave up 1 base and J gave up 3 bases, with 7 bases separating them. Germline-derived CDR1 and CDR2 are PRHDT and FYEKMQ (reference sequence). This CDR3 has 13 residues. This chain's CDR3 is CASSLDGIYEQYF. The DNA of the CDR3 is TGTGCCAGCAGCTTAGACGGGATCTACGAGCAGTACTTC. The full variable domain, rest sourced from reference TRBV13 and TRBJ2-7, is AAGVIQSPRHLIKEKRETATLKCYPIPRHDTVYWYQQGPGQDPQFLISFYEKMQSDKGSIPDRFSAQQFSDYHSELNMSSLELGDSALYFCASSLDGIYEQYFGPGTRLTVT.

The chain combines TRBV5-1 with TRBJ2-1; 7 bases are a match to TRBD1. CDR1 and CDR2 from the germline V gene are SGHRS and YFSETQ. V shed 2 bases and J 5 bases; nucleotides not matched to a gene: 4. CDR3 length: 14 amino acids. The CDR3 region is CASSFVTGNNEQFF. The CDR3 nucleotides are TGCGCCAGCAGCTTCGTGACAGGGAACAATGAGCAGTTCTTC.

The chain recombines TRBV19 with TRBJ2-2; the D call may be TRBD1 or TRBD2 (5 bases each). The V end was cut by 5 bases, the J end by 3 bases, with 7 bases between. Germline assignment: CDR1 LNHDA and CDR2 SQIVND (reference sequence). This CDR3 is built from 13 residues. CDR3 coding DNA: TGTGCCAGTAGTCGGGGCGACACCGGGGAGCTGTTTTTT. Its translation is CASSRGDTGELFF.